Listed here is a single T cell receptor (beta chain). Its antigen is not known. Germline CDR1 is ENHRY and CDR2 is SYGVKD. V lost 8 bases and J 8 bases, leaving 15 bases between the germline ends. The CDR3 contains 12 residues. The data were obtained in a study of CD8+CD57+ T cells in acquired aplastic anemia. As for the study in general: Across the sorted CD4+ and CD8+ cells, DNA amounts averaged approximately 3.1 ug. Points from the study as a whole: Significance was not reached for CD8+ Simpson's diversity between patients and controls.

It was patients with CD8+CD57+ cell expansion by flow cytometry who were chosen for sequencing. Every patient had severe acquired aplastic anemia. CDR3 and TCR beta VDJ profiling relied on a genomic DNA template. TCRdb re-analysed the reads in MiXCR, keeping a single row per CDR3 protein. The repertoire holds under 200,000 distinct CDR3 sequences, with 40% to 60% as singletons. Sequencing was done on a sample of sorted CD4+, CD8+, or CD8+CD57+ T cells (not recorded which) from PBMCs. This TCR was sampled from a human donor with aplastic anemia. V is TRBV10-3 and J is TRBJ1-2, with a tentative D call TRBD1 (5 bases). In DNA, the CDR3 is TGTGCCATCCTGATCGAGGGACTCGGCTACACCTTC. As protein: CAILIEGLGYTF.